These 13 T cell receptor beta chains were sequenced from one sample in a study of naive and memory T cell subsets. The study's findings and limits: Possibly reflecting memory cells re-expressing CD45RA, a few larger clonotypes occurred in naive repertoires, especially CD8.

Both TRBC1 and TRBC2 were covered by a beta constant-region primer of two equimolar oligonucleotides. Four rounds of PCR amplified the ligated cDNA using nested alpha and beta constant-region primers plus SP2. TCRdb itself ran the UMI-ligation and nested PCR reads through MiXCR, one entry per CDR3 protein. The sample holds approximately 140,000 distinct CDR3 sequences, approximately 20% seen once. No cognate antigen is known for these TCRs. Input material: naive CD8+ T cells from blood. These receptors were collected from a human donor in good health.

This clonotype was observed a handful of times. The chain links TRBV20-1 to TRBJ1-2, with D maybe TRBD1 (6 bases). With 3 bases removed from V and 3 bases from J, the gap between germline ends came to 14 bases. This CDR3 has 14 amino acids. Per germline, CDR1 DFQATT and CDR2 SNEGSKA (reference sequence). The chain's CDR3 is CSARPGVIDYGYTF. The CDR3, as DNA: TGCAGTGCTAGGCCAGGGGTGATCGACTATGGCTACACCTTC.

The V call is TRBV20-1, the J call TRBJ2-7; 10 nucleotides align to TRBD2. Per the germline V gene, CDR1 is DFQATT and CDR2 is SNEGSKA (reference sequence). With 5 bases clipped from V and 6 bases from J, the junction kept 10 bases outside the gene matches. CDR3 length: 14 amino acids. CDR3 region: CSALVEREGLEQYF. The CDR3 DNA reads as TGCAGTGCTCTCGTTGAGCGGGAGGGCCTCGAGCAGTACTTC.

This chain connects TRBV11-2 to TRBJ2-2; weak D call: TRBD1 (5 bases). V was pared by 1 base and J by 8 bases, with 14 bases between. The germline CDR1 and CDR2 sequences are SGHAT and FQNNGV. The CDR3 contains 15 residues. CDR3 in DNA: TGTGCCAGCAGCTTAGTCGCAGGGTCGTCAGGGGAGCTGTTTTTT. Amino acids: CASSLVAGSSGELFF.

This clonotype was picked up a small number of times. This chain connects TRBV12-3 or TRBV12-4 to TRBJ1-1, with D unclear. CDR3 size: 13 residues. V was cut by 3 bases and J by 1 base, with 6 bases left in between. The CDR3 sequence: CASSFIGNTEAFF. The CDR3 nucleotides are TGTGCCAGCAGTTTCATTGGGAACACTGAAGCTTTCTTT.

The V call is TRBV27, the J call TRBJ1-4, with 10 bases identical to TRBD1. Per the germline V gene, CDR1 is MNHEY and CDR2 is SMNVEV (reference sequence). V lost 6 bases, J lost 8 bases, and 6 bases stayed unmatched. This CDR3 is built from 14 residues. The CDR3 loop is CASRVDRGGEKLFF. The CDR3 coding sequence is TGTGCCAGCAGGGTGGACAGGGGGGGCGAAAAACTGTTTTTT.

The rearrangement uses TRBV27 and TRBJ1-6, with D tentatively TRBD1 (5 bases). The germline CDR1 and CDR2 sequences are MNHEY and SMNVEV (reference sequence). V was clipped by 6 bases and J by 7 bases, with 13 bases between them. This CDR3 has 14 amino acids. CDR3 sequence reads: CASRPTGGNSPLHF. CDR3 DNA sequence: TGTGCCAGCAGGCCGACGGGGGGAAATTCACCCCTCCACTTT.

J is TRBJ2-7 and V is TRBV6-6, with unresolved D. Germline V lookup: CDR1 MNHNY, CDR2 SVGAGI (reference sequence). This CDR3 comprises 15 residues. V was clipped by 8 bases and J by 0 bases, with 17 bases between them. The CDR3 loop is CASEPGRQRSYEQYF. The CDR3 bases are TGTGCCAGCGAACCCGGACGCCAACGCTCCTACGAGCAGTACTTC.

This clonotype appeared a few times. The rearrangement uses TRBV9 and TRBJ2-1, with D perhaps TRBD2 (6 bases). The V end was cut by 0 bases, the J end by 4 bases, with 14 bases between. This CDR3 region has 16 residues. CDR1 is SGDLS and CDR2 is YYNGEE in the germline V gene. CDR3 DNA: TGTGCCAGCAGCGTAGGGTGGGTAGGGACTTACAATGAGCAGTTCTTC. This codes for CASSVGWVGTYNEQFF.

The table lists this clonotype with a few counts. The CDR3 sequence is CASSLRPSGSGTGELFF. The CDR3, as DNA: TGTGCCAGCAGCTTACGCCCCAGCGGGAGTGGGACCGGGGAGCTGTTTTTT. The rearrangement joins TRBV7-6 to TRBJ2-2; TRBD2 aligns across 8 bases. V lost 2 bases, J lost 5 bases, and 10 bases stayed unmatched. The CDR3 covers 17 residues. Germline CDR1 is SGHVS and CDR2 is FNYEAQ.

This clonotype occurred a few times. The chain links TRBV24-1 to TRBJ2-7; 9 bases align to TRBD2. Trimming took 3 bases from V and 3 from J; bases not matched to a gene: 8. Germline CDR1 is KGHDR and CDR2 is SFDVKD. The CDR3 covers 16 residues. Here the CDR3 DNA reads TGTGCCACCAGTGATCCCAGACTAGCGGTTAACTACGAGCAGTACTTC. This sequence encodes CATSDPRLAVNYEQYF.

In this sample, this clonotype turned up a few times. V gene TRBV30 combines with J gene TRBJ1-1; D perhaps matches TRBD1 (5 bases). CDR1 is GTSNPN and CDR2 is SVGIG in the germline V gene (reference sequence). This CDR3 is 13 amino acids long. The V and J ends lost 1 base and 3 bases respectively, with 9 bases between them. The CDR3 spells CAWSAGSDTEAFF. DNA for the CDR3: TGTGCCTGGAGTGCAGGGTCGGACACTGAAGCTTTCTTT.

This chain joins TRBV5-5 and TRBJ1-1, with 7 bases fitting TRBD1. The length of the CDR3 is 13 residues. Germline CDR1 is SGHKS and CDR2 is YYEKEE (reference sequence). J was trimmed by 5 bases and V by 3 bases; bases with no gene match: 4. The CDR3 is CASSSDRETEAFF. CDR3 in DNA: TGTGCCAGCAGCTCTGACAGGGAGACTGAAGCTTTCTTT.

This clonotype was recorded a few times. The rearrangement uses TRBV5-1 and TRBJ2-2; TRBD1 agrees at 10 bases. This CDR3 has 15 residues. The germline CDR1 and CDR2 sequences are SGHRS and YFSETQ. J gave up 7 bases and V 4 bases, and 7 bases lay outside the gene matches. The CDR3 loop reads CASSPAGQGFGELFF. The CDR3 nucleotides are TGCGCCAGCAGCCCGGCGGGACAGGGGTTCGGGGAGCTGTTTTTT.